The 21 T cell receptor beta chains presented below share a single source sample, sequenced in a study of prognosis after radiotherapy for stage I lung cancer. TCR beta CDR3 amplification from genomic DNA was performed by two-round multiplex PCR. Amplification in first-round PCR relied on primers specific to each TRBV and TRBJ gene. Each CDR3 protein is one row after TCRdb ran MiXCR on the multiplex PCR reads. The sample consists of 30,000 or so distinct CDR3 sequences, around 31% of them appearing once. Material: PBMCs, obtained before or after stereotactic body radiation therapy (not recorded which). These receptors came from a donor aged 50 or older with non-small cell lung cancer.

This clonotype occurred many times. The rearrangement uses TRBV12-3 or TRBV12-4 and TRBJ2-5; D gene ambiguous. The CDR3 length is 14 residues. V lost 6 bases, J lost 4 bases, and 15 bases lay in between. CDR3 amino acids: CASSPSRLRETQYF. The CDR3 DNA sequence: TGTGCCAGCAGCCCTTCTAGGTTGCGAGAGACCCAGTACTTC.

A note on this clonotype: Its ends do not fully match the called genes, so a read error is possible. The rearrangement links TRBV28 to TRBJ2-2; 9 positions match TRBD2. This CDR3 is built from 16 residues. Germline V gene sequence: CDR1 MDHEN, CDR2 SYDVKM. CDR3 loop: CASNTWTSANTGELFF. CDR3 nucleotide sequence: TGTGCCAGCAACACTTGGACTAGCGCAAACACCGGGGAACTGTTTTTT.

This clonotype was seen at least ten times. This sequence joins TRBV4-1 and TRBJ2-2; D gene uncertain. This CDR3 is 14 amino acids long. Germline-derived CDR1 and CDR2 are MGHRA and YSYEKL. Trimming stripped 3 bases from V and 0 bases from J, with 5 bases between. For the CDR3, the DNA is TGCGCCAGCAGCCACGTGCCGAACACCGGGGAGCTGTTTTTT. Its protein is CASSHVPNTGELFF.

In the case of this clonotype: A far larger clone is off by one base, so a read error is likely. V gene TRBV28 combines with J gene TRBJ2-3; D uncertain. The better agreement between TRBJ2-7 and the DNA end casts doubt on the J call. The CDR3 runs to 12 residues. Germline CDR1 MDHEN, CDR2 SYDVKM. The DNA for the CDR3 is TGTGCCAGCAGTTTATCCAGAAGTACGCAGTACTTC. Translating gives CASSLSRSTQYF.

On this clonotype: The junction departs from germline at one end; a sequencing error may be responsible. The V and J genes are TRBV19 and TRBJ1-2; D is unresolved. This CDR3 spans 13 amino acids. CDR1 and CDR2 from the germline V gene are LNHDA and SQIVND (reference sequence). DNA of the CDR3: TGCGCCAGTATATCCGGGCCCGCTGGAGGCTACACCTTC. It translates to CASISGPAGGYTF.

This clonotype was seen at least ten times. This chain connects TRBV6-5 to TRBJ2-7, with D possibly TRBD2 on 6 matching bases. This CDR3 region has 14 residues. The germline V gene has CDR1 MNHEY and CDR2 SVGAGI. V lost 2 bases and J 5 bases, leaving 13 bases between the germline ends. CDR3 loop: CASSYPTGGDEQYF. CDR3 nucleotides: TGTGCCAGCAGTTACCCGACGGGCGGGGACGAGCAGTACTTC.

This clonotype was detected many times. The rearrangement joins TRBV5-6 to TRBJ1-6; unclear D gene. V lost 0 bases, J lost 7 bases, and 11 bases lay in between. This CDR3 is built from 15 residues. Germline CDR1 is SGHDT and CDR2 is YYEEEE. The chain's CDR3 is CASSLDPGWNSPLHF. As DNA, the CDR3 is TGTGCCAGCAGCTTGGACCCGGGTTGGAATTCACCCCTCCACTTT.

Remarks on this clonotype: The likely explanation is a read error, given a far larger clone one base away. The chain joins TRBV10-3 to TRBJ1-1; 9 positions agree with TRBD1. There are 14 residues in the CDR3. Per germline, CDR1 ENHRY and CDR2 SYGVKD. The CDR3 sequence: CASSPGTGFTEALF. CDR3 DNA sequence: TGTGCCAGCAGTCCCGGGACAGGGTTCACTGAAGCTTTATTT.

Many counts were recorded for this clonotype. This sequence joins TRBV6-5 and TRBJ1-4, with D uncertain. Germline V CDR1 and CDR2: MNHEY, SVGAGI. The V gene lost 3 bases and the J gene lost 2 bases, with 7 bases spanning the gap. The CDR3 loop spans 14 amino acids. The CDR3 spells CASSYKGTNEKLFF. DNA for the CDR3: TGTGCCAGCAGTTATAAAGGGACTAATGAAAAACTGTTTTTT.

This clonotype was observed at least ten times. This CDR3 is CASSLGGGYNEQFF. CDR3 DNA sequence: TGTGCCAGCAGTTTAGGAGGGGGGTACAATGAGCAGTTCTTC. The chain uses TRBV27 and TRBJ2-1; perhaps D is TRBD1 or TRBD2 (6 bases each). Trimming took 2 bases from V and 4 from J, leaving 9 bases between them. The CDR3 runs to 14 residues. Germline loops: CDR1 MNHEY, CDR2 SMNVEV (reference sequence).

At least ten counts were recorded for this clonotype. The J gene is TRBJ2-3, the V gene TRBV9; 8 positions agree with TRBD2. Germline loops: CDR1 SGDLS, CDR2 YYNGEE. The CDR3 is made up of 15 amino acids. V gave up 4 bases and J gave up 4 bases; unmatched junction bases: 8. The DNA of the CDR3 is TGTGCCAGCAGCACCAGCGGGAGCAGGTCAGATACGCAGTATTTT. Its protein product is CASSTSGSRSDTQYF.

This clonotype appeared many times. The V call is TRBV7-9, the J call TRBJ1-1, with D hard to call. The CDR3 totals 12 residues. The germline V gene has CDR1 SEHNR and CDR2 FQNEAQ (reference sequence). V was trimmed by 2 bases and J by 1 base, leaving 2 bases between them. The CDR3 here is CASSLQNTEAFF. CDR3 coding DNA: TGTGCCAGCAGCTTACAGAACACTGAAGCTTTCTTT.

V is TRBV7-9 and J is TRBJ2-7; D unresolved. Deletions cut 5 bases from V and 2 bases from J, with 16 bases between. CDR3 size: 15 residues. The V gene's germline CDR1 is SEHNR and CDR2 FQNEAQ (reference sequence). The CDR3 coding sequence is TGTGCCAGCAGCGCGACTGAGGACGGCCCCTACGAGCAGTACTTC. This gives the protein CASSATEDGPYEQYF.

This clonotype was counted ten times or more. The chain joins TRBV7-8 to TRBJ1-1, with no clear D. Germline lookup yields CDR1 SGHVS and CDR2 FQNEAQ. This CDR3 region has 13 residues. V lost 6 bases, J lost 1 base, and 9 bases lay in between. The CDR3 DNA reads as TGTGCCAGCAGAACTAGTGGGAACACTGAAGCTTTCTTT. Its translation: CASRTSGNTEAFF.

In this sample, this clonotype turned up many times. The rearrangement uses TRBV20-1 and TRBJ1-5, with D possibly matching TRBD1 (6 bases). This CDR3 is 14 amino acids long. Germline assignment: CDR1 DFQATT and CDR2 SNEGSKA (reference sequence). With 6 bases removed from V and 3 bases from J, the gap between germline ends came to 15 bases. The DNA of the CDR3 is TGCAGTGCCCCCTTCGGGGGGCACAATCAGCCCCAGCATTTT. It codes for CSAPFGGHNQPQHF.

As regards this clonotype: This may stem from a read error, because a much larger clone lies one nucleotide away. In DNA, the CDR3 is TGTGCCAGAGGTGACAGGAACTACGAGCAGTACTTC. Protein sequence: CARGDRNYEQYF. This chain connects TRBV13 to TRBJ2-7, with TRBD1 as a possible D gene (6 bases). The CDR3 length is 12 residues. Trimming took off 9 bases at V and 3 bases at J, with 12 bases between the two ends. Per the germline V gene, CDR1 is PRHDT and CDR2 is FYEKMQ (reference sequence).

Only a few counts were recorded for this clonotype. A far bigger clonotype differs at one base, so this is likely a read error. The CDR3 nucleotides are TGTGCCAGCAGTACCCCCGGGACAGGATCCTACGGGCAGTACTTC. This sequence encodes CASSTPGTGSYGQYF. The chain uses TRBV6-2 or TRBV6-3 and TRBJ2-7, with TRBD1 identical over 8 bases. The CDR3 is made up of 15 amino acids. CDR1 is MNHEY, CDR2 SVGEGT, per germline.

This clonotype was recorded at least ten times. CDR3 sequence reads: CASSEPGQGALAFF. CDR3 sequence (DNA): TGTGCCAGTAGTGAACCGGGACAGGGGGCGTTGGCTTTCTTT. The chain carries TRBV19 and TRBJ1-1; TRBD1 aligns across 12 bases. Germline V gives CDR1 LNHDA, CDR2 SQIVND (reference sequence). Germline trimming cut 5 bases from V and 11 bases from J; bases unmatched to any gene: 9. The CDR3 consists of 14 residues.

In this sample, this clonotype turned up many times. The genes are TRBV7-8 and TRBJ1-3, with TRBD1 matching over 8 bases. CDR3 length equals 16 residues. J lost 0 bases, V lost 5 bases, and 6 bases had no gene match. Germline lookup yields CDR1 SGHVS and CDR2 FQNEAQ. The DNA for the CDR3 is TGTGCCAGCAGCCTGGGACAGGCCAACTCTGGAAACACCATATATTTT. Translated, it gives CASSLGQANSGNTIYF.

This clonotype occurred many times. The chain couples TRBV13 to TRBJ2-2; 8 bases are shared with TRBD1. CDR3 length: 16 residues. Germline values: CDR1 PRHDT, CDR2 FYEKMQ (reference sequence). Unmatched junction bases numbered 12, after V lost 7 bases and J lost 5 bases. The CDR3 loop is CASISRDRGWTGELFF. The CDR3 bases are TGTGCCAGCATCTCCCGCGACAGGGGTTGGACCGGGGAGCTGTTTTTT.

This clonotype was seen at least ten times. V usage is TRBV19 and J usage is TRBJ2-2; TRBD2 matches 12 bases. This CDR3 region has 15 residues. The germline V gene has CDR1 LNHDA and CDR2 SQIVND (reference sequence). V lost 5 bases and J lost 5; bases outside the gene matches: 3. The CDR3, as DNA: TGTGCCAGTAGTTACCTAGCGGGAGGGACCGGGGAGCTGTTTTTT. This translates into CASSYLAGGTGELFF.